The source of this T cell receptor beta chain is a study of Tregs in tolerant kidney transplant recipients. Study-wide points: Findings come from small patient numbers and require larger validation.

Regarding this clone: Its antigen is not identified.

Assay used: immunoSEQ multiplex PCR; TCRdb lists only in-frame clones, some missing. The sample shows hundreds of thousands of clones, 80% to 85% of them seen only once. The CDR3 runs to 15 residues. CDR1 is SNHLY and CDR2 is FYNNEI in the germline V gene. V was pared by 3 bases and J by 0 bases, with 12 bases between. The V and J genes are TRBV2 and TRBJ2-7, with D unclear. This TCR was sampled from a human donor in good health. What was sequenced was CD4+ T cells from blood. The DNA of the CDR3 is TGTGCCAGCAGTGAGGGCTGGGATATCTCCTACGAGCAGTACTTC. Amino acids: CASSEGWDISYEQYF.